The clone carrying this TCR beta chain was counted between two and nine times. What it binds is not known. Together with a sample-barcoded 5' primer, a J-beta primer mix was included in a second PCR lasting about 7 to 11 cycles. TCRdb fed the 5' RACE reads into MiXCR, producing one record per CDR3 protein. Of some 860,000 distinct CDR3 sequences listed, roughly 56% are singletons. This sample is part of a study of blood T cells in healthy people across ages. CDR1 DFQATT and CDR2 SNEGSKA come from the germline V gene (reference sequence). Trimming took 1 base from V and 6 from J, leaving 12 bases between them. The CDR3 is 13 residues long. Study-wide findings and caveats: There were more naive CD4+ cells and higher diversity in long-lived donors than in aged donors.

The TCR sequence derives from a man aged 35-49 years in good health. The V gene is TRBV20-1, the J gene TRBJ1-1, with D possibly TRBD1 on 5 matching bases. Sequenced material: blood. The chain's CDR3 is CSARVGGIAEAFF. The CDR3 DNA is TGCAGTGCTAGAGTTGGGGGAATCGCTGAAGCTTTCTTT.